The entry that follows covers one T cell receptor beta chain sequence. The sample originates from a study of blood T cells in healthy people across ages. A J-beta primer mix and a sample-barcoded 5' primer were used in a second PCR of about 6 to 12 cycles. Via MiXCR, TCRdb re-called the 5' RACE reads, giving one row per CDR3 protein. This table has 600,000 to 650,000 distinct CDR3 sequences, 58% appearing once. This sequence originates from a man aged 60 to 75 in good health. Sequencing was done on a sample of blood.

DNA for the CDR3: TGCAGCGGAGGGAACATGAACACTGAAGCTTTCTTT. Translation gives CSGGNMNTEAFF. This sequence joins TRBV29-1 and TRBJ1-1; no clear D gene. CDR1 and CDR2 from the germline V gene are SQVTM and ANQGSEA. This CDR3 has 12 residues. Trimming left V 7 bases short and J 0 bases short, with 9 bases between.